This is a list of T cell receptor beta chains from one sample in a study of cytomegalovirus exposure and HLA in healthy donors. TCRdb's copy holds only in-frame clones and misses some; the assay was immunoSEQ multiplex PCR. Of more than 110,000 clones listed, 94% are singletons. The source material was PBMCs. These receptors were taken from a man between 18 and 35 years old in good health and CMV-seropositive. CDR3s include the opening cysteine and the closing phenylalanine or tryptophan. A D gene is named only where the DNA matches it firmly. Clone sizes are given selectively: once, few, many, or a class where the clone is expanded.

CDR3nt	CDR3aa	d_gene	abundance	v_gene	j_gene
TGTGCCAGCAGTGATTACAGCCGAAAGACCGTCACAGATACGCAGTATTTT	CASSDYSRKTVTDTQYF	NA	NA	TRBV6-4	TRBJ2-3
TGTGCCAGCTCACCACCCCTACTAGCGGGAGGGTATGAGCAGTACTTC	CASSPPLLAGGYEQYF	TRBD2	NA	TRBV18	TRBJ2-7
TGTGCCAGCCGACTAGCGGGCGCCCTCTTTTACGAGCAGTACTTC	CASRLAGALFYEQYF	TRBD2	NA	TRBV6-1	TRBJ2-7
TGTGCCAGCAGAAGGGACAGGGGCTCCTACGAGCAGTACTTC	CASRRDRGSYEQYF	TRBD1	once	TRBV28	TRBJ2-7
TGTGCCAGCAGTCTTTTAGCGGGAGGGGGCTACGAGCAGTACTTC	CASSLLAGGGYEQYF	TRBD2	NA	TRBV27	TRBJ2-7
TGTGCTAGTGGCCGCGAGCGGGGAGAGCAGTTCTTC	CASGRERGEQFF	TRBD2	NA	TRBV12-5	TRBJ2-1
TGCAGCGTTATAACAGGGTTTGTTACAGATACGCAGTATTTT	CSVITGFVTDTQYF	NA	NA	TRBV29-1	TRBJ2-3
TGTGCCAGCACCCCGCAGGGAGGGAATTCACCCCTCCACTTT	CASTPQGGNSPLHF	NA	NA	TRBV7-9	TRBJ1-6
TGTGCCAGCACCCACGGGTTGGGGGCGGACACTGAAGCTTTCTTT	CASTHGLGADTEAFF	NA	NA	TRBV7-8	TRBJ1-1
TGCAGCGTTGCAGCAAGGGGGTGGGAGCAGTACTTC	CSVAARGWEQYF	NA	NA	TRBV29-1	TRBJ2-7
TGTGCCAGCAGCCAGGGGACCACTAATGAAAAACTGTTTTTT	CASSQGTTNEKLFF	NA	NA	TRBV5-8	TRBJ1-4
TGTGCCAGCAGCGTAGGGGGAGGAGCGACTGAAGCTTTCTTT	CASSVGGGATEAFF	NA	NA	TRBV9	TRBJ1-1
TGTGCCACTAGGGGCCCGCTTGGAGAAAAACTGTTTTTT	CATRGPLGEKLFF	NA	NA	TRBV6-1	TRBJ1-4
TGTGCCAGCAGTGACCGGACGGCCCTGGGGGGTGGCTACACCTTC	CASSDRTALGGGYTF	NA	once	TRBV2	TRBJ1-2